This T cell receptor (beta chain) was identified during a study of early T cells in non-severe SARS-CoV-2 infection. Unique molecular identifiers (one per individual cDNA molecule) were attached. A single record per CDR3 protein comes from TCRdb applying MiXCR to the 5' RACE reads. The repertoire holds some 28,000 distinct CDR3 sequences, with 5.5% to 6% as singletons. This clonotype came up many times. Its antigen is not identified. Points from the study as a whole: Sequences matched to VDJdb favored anti-spike CD8 responses, while private and CD4 specificities were missed.

The V gene end was trimmed by 8 bases and the J gene end by 2 bases; junction bases not matched to a gene: 15. The CDR3 is 17 amino acids. This receptor was obtained from an adult who was a healthcare worker with PCR-confirmed SARS-CoV-2 infection or an uninfected control (not recorded which). Material: whole blood. The chain links TRBV12-3 or TRBV12-4 to TRBJ2-1; 7 bases are shared with TRBD2. In nucleotides, the CDR3 is TGTGCCAGCGGGCGGGACTCCGGACTAGGTCCCTACAATGAGCAGTTCTTC. It translates to CASGRDSGLGPYNEQFF.